This T cell receptor beta chain stems from a study of T-cell reconstitution after alpha-beta-depleted transplantation in children. This clonotype was counted at least ten times. Molecular barcoding with unique molecular identifiers was used for the TCRbeta library. Each CDR3 protein is one row after TCRdb ran MiXCR on the PCR reads. The repertoire holds some 640,000 distinct CDR3 sequences, over 15% seen once, with about 1.1% in the top ten. The CDR3 sequence is 15 residues long. After removal of 5 bases from V and 4 bases from J, the junction contained 13 bases not matched to a gene. Per germline, CDR1 DFQATT and CDR2 SNEGSKA (reference sequence).

The receptor was derived from a human donor who donated a stem cell graft to a child with acute myeloid leukemia. Specimen: PBMCs from the stem cell graft donor, collected from the stem cell graft. The J gene is TRBJ2-5, the V gene TRBV20-1; TRBD2 agrees at 7 bases. This CDR3 is CSASPGTKPGETQYF. The CDR3 DNA is TGCAGTGCTTCCCCCGGGACTAAACCAGGAGAGACCCAGTACTTC.